This is a list of T cell receptor beta chains from one sample in a study of blood T cell repertoires in COVID-19. The repertoire was sequenced with immunoSEQ multiplex PCR; TCRdb's copy has only in-frame clones and lacks some. The data show more than 140,000 clones, with about 91% seen just once and 1.5% held by the top ten. Sequences were obtained from peripheral blood. These TCRs come from a woman aged 60-75 years with acute or convalescent COVID-19. CDR3s include the opening cysteine and the closing phenylalanine or tryptophan. The order of the fields is D gene, V gene, clone size, J gene, CDR3 protein, CDR3 DNA. A D gene is named only where the DNA matches it firmly. Clone size appears in some rows only: once, few, many, or a class for an expanded clone.

>-|TRBV7-2|-|TRBJ2-2
CASSLQFPTNTGELFF
TGTGCCAGCAGCCTACAGTTCCCTACGAACACCGGGGAGCTGTTTTTT
>TRBD1|TRBV28|once|TRBJ2-3
CASSPQGIDTQYF
TGTGCCAGCAGCCCACAGGGGATAGATACGCAGTATTTT
>-|TRBV2|-|TRBJ1-1
CAIIRGNTEAFF
TGTGCCATCATCAGGGGGAACACTGAAGCTTTCTTT
>-|TRBV25-1|-|TRBJ2-5
CASSDPRLETQYF
TGTGCCAGCAGTGACCCGAGACTTGAGACCCAGTACTTC
>TRBD2|TRBV6-2/TRBV6-3|-|TRBJ2-5
CASSYRAGGRETQYF
TGTGCCAGCAGTTACCGGGCGGGGGGGCGTGAGACCCAGTACTTC
>TRBD2|TRBV5-1|-|TRBJ2-3
CASSLAGTSASDTQYF
TGCGCCAGCAGCTTGGCCGGGACTAGCGCTTCAGATACGCAGTATTTT
>-|TRBV28|-|TRBJ1-5
CASRPPGRGYSNQPQHF
TGTGCCAGCAGACCCCCGGGCAGGGGCTATAGCAATCAGCCCCAGCATTTT
>TRBD1|TRBV27|-|TRBJ1-1
CASSLEGTGVLAEAFF
TGTGCCAGCAGCCTCGAGGGGACAGGGGTCCTCGCTGAAGCTTTCTTT
>-|TRBV18|once|TRBJ1-1
CASSPPVGVNTEAFF
TGTGCCAGCTCACCACCGGTCGGGGTGAACACTGAAGCTTTCTTT
>TRBD2|TRBV7-6|-|TRBJ2-1
CASSFSGGDYNEQFF
TGTGCCAGCAGCTTCAGCGGGGGTGACTACAATGAGCAGTTCTTC
>TRBD1|TRBV14|-|TRBJ2-7
CASTRGTGYSYEQYF
TGTGCCAGCACCCGGGGGACAGGGTATTCGTACGAGCAGTACTTC
>TRBD1|TRBV30|-|TRBJ1-2
CAWSGQGAYGYTF
TGTGCCTGGAGTGGGCAGGGGGCCTATGGCTACACCTTC
>-|TRBV4-3|-|TRBJ1-1
CASSQESPVGNGGGVNTEAFF
TGCGCCAGCAGCCAAGAGTCCCCAGTTGGGAATGGGGGAGGAGTGAACACTGAAGCTTTCTTT
>-|TRBV13|-|TRBJ1-3
CASSLEPDSGNTIYF
TGTGCCAGCAGCTTAGAGCCCGACTCTGGAAACACCATATATTTT
>-|TRBV7-9|-|TRBJ2-2
CASSFAGAANGELFF
TGTGCCAGCAGCTTCGCGGGGGCAGCAAACGGGGAGCTGTTTTTT
>-|TRBV19|-|TRBJ1-1
CASNRYDNQNTEAFF
TGTGCCAGTAATAGATATGACAATCAGAACACTGAAGCTTTCTTT
>-|TRBV5-4|-|TRBJ2-3
CASSLALGGASTDTQYF
TGTGCCAGCAGCTTGGCCCTCGGCGGGGCATCCACAGATACGCAGTATTTT
>-|TRBV4-3|-|TRBJ1-3
CASSQWGQGSSGNTIYF
TGCGCCAGCAGCCAATGGGGCCAGGGGAGCTCTGGAAACACCATATATTTT
>TRBD2|TRBV6-5|-|TRBJ2-3
CASSSPTSGGRNTQYF
TGTGCCAGCAGTTCACCCACTAGCGGGGGCCGGAATACGCAGTATTTT
>TRBD1|TRBV5-6|-|TRBJ2-4
CASSLTGDLIAKNIQYF
TGTGCCAGCAGCTTGACAGGGGACCTTATAGCCAAAAACATTCAGTACTTC
>TRBD1|TRBV5-1|-|TRBJ2-2
CASSPGQGADTGELFF
TGCGCCAGCAGCCCGGGACAGGGGGCCGACACCGGGGAGCTGTTTTTT
>-|TRBV3-1/TRBV3-2|once|TRBJ1-2
CASSQEGQYGYTF
TGTGCCAGCAGCCAAGAGGGCCAGTATGGCTACACCTTC
>TRBD1|TRBV14|-|TRBJ2-1
CASSIRQGAYNEQFF
TGTGCCAGCAGTATCAGGCAGGGGGCTTACAATGAGCAGTTCTTC
>TRBD1|TRBV19|once|TRBJ2-2
CASRTGGSTGELFF
TGTGCCAGTAGGACAGGGGGGAGCACCGGGGAGCTGTTTTTT
>-|TRBV4-3|-|TRBJ1-1
CASSQYDSSNTEAFF
TGCGCCAGCAGCCAATATGACAGCTCGAACACTGAAGCTTTCTTT
>TRBD1|TRBV4-2|-|TRBJ1-3
CASSQGQTGSGNTIYF
TGTGCCAGCAGCCAGGGCCAGACAGGGTCTGGAAACACCATATATTTT
>TRBD1|TRBV7-2|-|TRBJ1-2
CASSLAHPGGDKDGYTF
TGTGCCAGCAGCTTAGCCCACCCAGGGGGAGATAAGGATGGCTACACCTTC
>-|TRBV7-6|-|TRBJ1-2
CASSRTGGVANYGYTF
TGTGCCAGCAGCCGAACGGGGGGGGTAGCTAACTATGGCTACACCTTC
>-|TRBV28|-|TRBJ2-1
CASSLSVGGLGRFF
TGTGCCAGCAGTTTATCGGTGGGGGGACTTGGAAGGTTCTTC
>-|TRBV5-4|-|TRBJ2-3
CASSLWRRGQDTQYF
TGTGCCAGCAGCTTGTGGAGAAGGGGCCAAGATACGCAGTATTTT
>TRBD1|TRBV5-5|-|TRBJ1-4
CASSLPGGTNEKLFF
TGTGCCAGCAGCTTGCCAGGGGGAACTAATGAAAAACTGTTTTTT
>-|TRBV30|-|TRBJ2-7
CAWSVRSFLGSYEQYF
TGTGCCTGGAGTGTACGGAGTTTCCTCGGCTCCTACGAGCAGTACTTC
>TRBD1|TRBV6-5|-|TRBJ1-5
CASKGQGYNQPQHF
TGTGCCAGCAAGGGACAGGGTTACAATCAGCCCCAGCATTTT
>TRBD1|TRBV28|once|TRBJ2-3
CASESGGSTDTQYF
TGTGCCAGCGAATCAGGGGGTAGCACAGATACGCAGTATTTT
>-|TRBV6-1|once|TRBJ1-2
CASSENVWQGYGYTF
TGTGCCAGCAGTGAAAACGTGTGGCAGGGGTATGGCTACACCTTC
>-|TRBV7-9|few|TRBJ2-7
CASLGAGAAYEQYF
TGTGCCAGCCTCGGGGCGGGGGCGGCGTACGAGCAGTACTTC
>-|TRBV4-3|-|TRBJ2-1
CASSHPGRGNEQFF
TGCGCCAGCAGCCATCCCGGCCGGGGCAATGAGCAGTTCTTC
>TRBD1|TRBV2|many|TRBJ1-1
CASSLDRGRTEAFF
TGTGCCAGCAGCCTCGACAGGGGTAGGACTGAAGCTTTCTTT
>TRBD1|TRBV4-1|-|TRBJ1-2
CASSQQGQGYGYTF
TGCGCCAGCAGCCAACAGGGACAGGGCTATGGCTACACCTTC
>-|TRBV7-9|-|TRBJ1-2
CASSLPAQGNYGYTF
TGTGCCAGCAGCTTACCGGCCCAGGGCAACTATGGCTACACCTTC
>TRBD2|TRBV3-1/TRBV3-2|-|TRBJ2-5
CASRPETSGGETQYF
TGTGCCAGCAGGCCCGAGACTAGCGGGGGAGAGACCCAGTACTTC
>-|TRBV9|-|TRBJ2-1
CASSVGQGWNEQFF
TGTGCCAGCAGCGTAGGTCAGGGGTGGAATGAGCAGTTCTTC
>-|TRBV29-1|-|TRBJ1-3
CSVGVTGGNTIYF
TGCAGCGTTGGGGTTACAGGGGGAAACACCATATATTTT
>-|TRBV7-8|-|TRBJ2-5
CASSLAQETQYF
TGTGCCAGCAGCTTAGCTCAGGAGACCCAGTACTTC
>-|TRBV30|-|TRBJ1-1
CAWGGFLNTEAFF
TGTGCCTGGGGGGGCTTTTTGAACACTGAAGCTTTCTTT
>-|TRBV10-1|few|TRBJ2-1
CASTRTEGLPEGHEQFF
TGCGCCAGCACCAGGACAGAAGGCTTACCTGAAGGCCATGAGCAGTTCTTC
>-|TRBV28|-|TRBJ1-2
CASSSRVRGGYTF
TGTGCCAGCAGTTCCAGGGTTAGGGGTGGCTACACCTTC
>-|TRBV7-9|-|TRBJ1-1
CASSLAPGEGREAFF
TGTGCCAGCAGCTTAGCTCCTGGGGAGGGGAGGGAAGCTTTCTTT
>-|TRBV7-2|-|TRBJ2-5
CASSLESRQETQYF
TGTGCCAGCAGCTTAGAGTCCAGACAAGAGACCCAGTACTTC
>TRBD2|TRBV6-4|-|TRBJ2-4
CASSDYPRGGGKNIQYF
TGTGCCAGCAGTGACTATCCTCGGGGGGGCGGGAAAAACATTCAGTACTTC